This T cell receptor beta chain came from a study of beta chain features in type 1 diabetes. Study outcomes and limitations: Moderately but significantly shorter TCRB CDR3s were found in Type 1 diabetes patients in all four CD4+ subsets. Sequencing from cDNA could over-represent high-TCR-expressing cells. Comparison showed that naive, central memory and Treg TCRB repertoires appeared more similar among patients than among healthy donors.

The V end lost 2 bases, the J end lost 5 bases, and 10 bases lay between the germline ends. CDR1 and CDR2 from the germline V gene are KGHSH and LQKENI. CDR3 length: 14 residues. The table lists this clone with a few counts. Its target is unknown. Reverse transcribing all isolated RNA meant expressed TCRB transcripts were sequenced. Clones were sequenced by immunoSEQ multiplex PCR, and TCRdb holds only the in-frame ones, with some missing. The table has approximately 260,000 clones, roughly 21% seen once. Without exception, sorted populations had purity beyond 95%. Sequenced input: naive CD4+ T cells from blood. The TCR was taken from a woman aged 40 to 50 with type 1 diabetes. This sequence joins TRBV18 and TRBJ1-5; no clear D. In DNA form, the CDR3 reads TGTGCCAGCTCACCAGCCCTTGAGGATCAGCCCCAGCATTTT. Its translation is CASSPALEDQPQHF.